These 29 T cell receptor beta chains came from one sample sequenced in a study of a mutant IDH1 vaccine in newly diagnosed glioma. Assay: immunoSEQ multiplex PCR; the TCRdb copy retains only in-frame clones and omits some. The table has 55,000 to 70,000 clones, 65% to 90% seen once; the top ten hold roughly 2.8%. As to time point: baseline, week 1 (first vaccination visit). Indicated treatment: pre-vaccination baseline after standard-of-care therapy. The sequencing here drew on PBMCs, taken from a glioma patient treated with radiotherapy, temozolomide or both. The receptors originated from a man between 25 and 39 years old with glioma.

The chain joins TRBV13 to TRBJ1-1; D is ambiguous. Germline V gene lookup returns CDR1 PRHDT and CDR2 FYEKMQ (reference sequence). V gave up 1 base and J gave up 1 base, with 7 bases separating them. This CDR3 region has 14 residues. In DNA, the CDR3 is TGTGCCAGCAGCTTAGTTACGGGGAACACTGAAGCTTTCTTT. Translated, it gives CASSLVTGNTEAFF.

The V gene is TRBV6-1, the J gene TRBJ1-5; TRBD1 aligns across 11 bases. The CDR3 spans 15 residues. After removal of 6 bases from V and 2 bases from J, the junction contained 3 bases not matched to a gene. Per the germline V gene, CDR1 is MNHNS and CDR2 is SASEGT. The CDR3 DNA sequence: TGTGCCAGCAGGTGGACAGGGGGCGGCAATCAGCCCCAGCATTTT. Its protein is CASRWTGGGNQPQHF.

The chain is built from TRBV5-8 and TRBJ1-6; 10 bases line up with TRBD1. The V gene end was trimmed by 0 bases and the J gene end by 7 bases; junction bases not matched to a gene: 10. CDR3 length: 18 amino acids. CDR1 SGHTS and CDR2 YDEGEE come from the germline V gene. Here the CDR3 DNA reads TGTGCCAGCAGCTTGGGACTTACACCGGGACAGGGGAATTCACCCCTCCACTTT. Protein: CASSLGLTPGQGNSPLHF.

The chain links TRBV2 to TRBJ2-1; 10 bases are shared with TRBD2. With 2 bases clipped from V and 3 bases from J, the junction kept 4 bases outside the gene matches. Germline CDR1 and CDR2: SNHLY and FYNNEI. This CDR3 comprises 16 residues. CDR3 protein: CASSEHRLAGYNEQFF. CDR3 bases: TGTGCCAGCAGTGAACACCGACTAGCGGGCTACAATGAGCAGTTCTTC.

The chain combines TRBV2 with TRBJ1-6; D unclear. The CDR3 loop spans 13 amino acids. Germline CDR1 is SNHLY and CDR2 is FYNNEI. V lost 4 bases and J lost 7, with 8 bases in between. The CDR3 loop reads CASSGLGNSPLHF. The DNA for the CDR3 is TGTGCCAGCAGTGGGTTAGGGAATTCACCCCTCCACTTT.

The J gene is TRBJ1-1, the V gene TRBV11-2; TRBD1 aligns across 11 bases. J was trimmed by 4 bases and V by 1 base; bases with no gene match: 14. The germline V gene has CDR1 SGHAT and CDR2 FQNNGV. The CDR3 extends over 19 amino acids. The DNA for the CDR3 is TGTGCCAGCAGCTTAGTTTTAGGGGACAGGGGGTTCGAGGGCACTGAAGCTTTCTTT. Translated, it gives CASSLVLGDRGFEGTEAFF.

With regard to this clone: This CDR3 is also generated by other DNA sequences in the sample. This chain joins TRBV5-1 and TRBJ2-7; possible D gene TRBD1, 5 bases. The CDR3 extends over 11 amino acids. With 4 bases removed from V and 5 bases from J, the gap between germline ends came to 7 bases. Per the germline V gene, CDR1 is SGHRS and CDR2 is YFSETQ. CDR3 in DNA: TGCGCCAGCAGCCTAGGGGACGAGCAGTACTTC. Translated: CASSLGDEQYF.

V gene TRBV10-2 combines with J gene TRBJ1-1, with D perhaps TRBD1 (5 bases). Germline lookup yields CDR1 WSHSY and CDR2 SAAADI. The CDR3 has 16 residues. This CDR3 reads CAAPQREPGGGTEAFF. The CDR3 bases are TGCGCTGCTCCCCAAAGAGAGCCCGGGGGTGGGACTGAAGCTTTCTTT.

The gene calls are TRBV7-9 and TRBJ2-6, with 9 bases aligning to TRBD2. The CDR3 totals 18 residues. Per the germline V gene, CDR1 is SEHNR and CDR2 is FQNEAQ (reference sequence). Unmatched junction bases numbered 7, after V lost 4 bases and J lost 0 bases. The CDR3 nucleotides read TGTGCCAGCAGCTCAATAGCGGGGGAAGACTCTGGGGCCAACGTCCTGACTTTC. This translates into CASSSIAGEDSGANVLTF.

The genes are TRBV7-9 and TRBJ1-2; D not resolved. V lost 5 bases to trimming and J lost 4 bases, with 20 bases between them. The CDR3 is 16 amino acids. CDR1 is SEHNR and CDR2 is FQNEAQ in the germline V gene (reference sequence). In DNA, the CDR3 is TGTGCCAGCAGCCGCGGCCGGGATGGAGCCCTCTATGGCTACACCTTC. Translation: CASSRGRDGALYGYTF.

This clone has just one count. The rearrangement joins TRBV5-4 to TRBJ2-5; a weak D match, TRBD1 (5 bases). CDR3 size: 14 residues. Trimming stripped 5 bases from V and 5 bases from J, with 16 bases between. Per the germline V gene, CDR1 is SGHNT and CDR2 is YYREEE (reference sequence). The CDR3 DNA is TGTGCCAGCAGAAAAGATGGGCAGGGTGAGACCCAGTACTTC. Its translation: CASRKDGQGETQYF. Together with reference TRBV5-4 and TRBJ2-5, the CDR3 gives the full variable domain: ETGVTQSPTHLIKTRGQQVTLRCSSQSGHNTVSWYQQALGQGPQFIFQYYREEENGRGNFPPRFSGLQFPNYSSELNVNALELDDSALYLCASRKDGQGETQYFGPGTRLLVL.

The chain couples TRBV5-1 to TRBJ1-6, with 8 bases lining up with TRBD1. Germline values: CDR1 SGHRS, CDR2 YFSETQ. CDR3 size: 17 residues. The junction had 10 bases not matched to a gene; V was cut back by 4 bases and J by 4 bases. The CDR3 is CASSPGQGALYNSPLHF. DNA of the CDR3: TGCGCCAGCAGCCCCGGACAGGGCGCATTATATAATTCACCCCTCCACTTT.

CDR3 amino acids: CASSPGTGVYEQYF. As DNA, the CDR3 is TGTGCCAGCAGTCCCGGGACAGGCGTGTACGAGCAGTACTTC. This rearrangement joins TRBV2 to TRBJ2-7; 8 bases match TRBD1. This CDR3 has 14 residues. Germline lookup yields CDR1 SNHLY and CDR2 FYNNEI. With V trimmed by 5 bases and J by 4 bases, 7 bases remained unmatched.

This chain links TRBV5-1 with TRBJ2-2, with TRBD1 matching over 12 bases. The germline V gene has CDR1 SGHRS and CDR2 YFSETQ. The CDR3 is 15 amino acids. Trimming removed 4 bases from V and 6 bases from J; junction bases left unmatched: 4. The CDR3: CASSLGQGASGELFF. CDR3 coding DNA: TGCGCCAGCAGCCTGGGACAGGGGGCTTCCGGGGAGCTGTTTTTT.

Only a few counts were recorded for this clone. The genes are TRBV6-1 and TRBJ1-2; 10 bases match TRBD1. CDR1 MNHNS and CDR2 SASEGT come from the germline V gene. The V segment lost 5 bases and the J segment 4 bases; nucleotides outside the gene matches: 7. This CDR3 is built from 15 residues. The CDR3 sequence is CASSPDRGRTYGYTF. The CDR3 bases are TGTGCCAGCAGTCCTGACAGGGGGCGCACCTATGGCTACACCTTC.

The CDR3 spells CASSSATGGGYGYTF. CDR3 sequence (DNA): TGTGCCAGCAGTTCCGCGACAGGGGGCGGCTATGGCTACACCTTC. The chain couples TRBV28 to TRBJ1-2, with 10 bases aligning to TRBD1. In germline, CDR1 is MDHEN, CDR2 SYDVKM. Trimming cost V 4 bases and J 4 bases; bases outside gene matches: 6. The CDR3 is 15 amino acids.

The genes are TRBV6-6 and TRBJ1-2; unclear D gene. Trimming removed 7 bases from V and 10 bases from J, with 25 bases in between. CDR3 length: 15 amino acids. Germline CDR1 reads MNHNY; CDR2 reads SVGAGI (reference sequence). The CDR3 nucleotides are TGTGCCAGCACCATTTCCCTTACGGGTCTTGGCTTCTACACCTTC. It codes for CASTISLTGLGFYTF.

The chain has TRBV7-9 and TRBJ2-1; the D is unclear. V lost 4 bases to trimming and J lost 6 bases, with 10 bases between them. CDR1 and CDR2 from the germline V gene are SEHNR and FQNEAQ (reference sequence). The CDR3 consists of 13 residues. CDR3: CASSSGLVNEQFF. Here the CDR3 DNA reads TGTGCCAGCAGCTCCGGTCTAGTCAATGAGCAGTTCTTC.

The V gene is TRBV14, the J gene TRBJ2-7; TRBD2 is a possible D gene (5 bases). This CDR3 has 14 residues. CDR1 is SGHDN and CDR2 is FVKESK in the germline V gene. V was trimmed by 4 bases and J by 1 base, leaving 11 bases between them. CDR3 protein: CASSPLGGSYEQYF. In DNA form, the CDR3 reads TGTGCCAGCAGCCCCCTCGGCGGGTCCTACGAGCAGTACTTC.

V usage is TRBV5-4 and J usage is TRBJ2-7; 8 bases line up with TRBD1. Germline lookup yields CDR1 SGHNT and CDR2 YYREEE (reference sequence). Trimming removed 4 bases from V and 0 bases from J; junction bases left unmatched: 9. The CDR3 is made up of 16 amino acids. The CDR3 nucleotides are TGTGCCAGCAGCCCGGGGGACAGGAGATTCTCCTACGAGCAGTACTTC. Translation gives CASSPGDRRFSYEQYF.

V is TRBV7-9 and J is TRBJ2-5; D is perhaps TRBD1 (5 bases). The last part of the DNA fits TRBJ2-7 better; the J call may be wrong. Germline V lookup: CDR1 SEHNR, CDR2 FQNEAQ (reference sequence). This CDR3 region has 15 residues. CDR3 region: CASSLPDRPTYEQYF. Written as DNA, the CDR3 is TGTGCCAGCAGCCTACCTGACAGACCAACCTACGAGCAGTACTTC.

This clone was picked up one time. The rearrangement uses TRBV28 and TRBJ2-1; tentatively, D is TRBD2 (7 bases). Trimming cost V 5 bases and J 7 bases, with 15 bases left between them. The germline V gene encodes CDR1 MDHEN and CDR2 SYDVKM. The CDR3 contains 14 residues. This chain's CDR3 is CASSQGGGGNEQFF. The CDR3 DNA reads TGTGCCAGCAGTCAAGGGGGGGGCGGAAATGAGCAGTTCTTC.

The rearrangement joins TRBV14 to TRBJ2-1; 8 bases are a match to TRBD2. Trimming removed 0 bases from V and 5 bases from J; junction bases left unmatched: 3. The CDR3 length is 15 residues. The germline gives CDR1 SGHDN, CDR2 FVKESK. CDR3 sequence reads: CASSQDMRGDNEQFF. For the CDR3, the DNA is TGTGCCAGCAGCCAAGATATGCGGGGGGACAATGAGCAGTTCTTC.

The chain uses TRBV18 and TRBJ2-7; possibly TRBD1 for D (5 bases). V dropped 3 bases and J dropped 6 bases, with 9 bases sitting between them. This CDR3 is 12 amino acids long. CDR1 is KGHSH and CDR2 is LQKENI in the germline V gene. The CDR3 reads CASSPKTGEQYF. The DNA of the CDR3 is TGTGCCAGCTCACCTAAAACAGGCGAGCAGTACTTC.

In DNA, the CDR3 is TGTGCCAGCAGCTTCCAGGGTGGTAGCTACGAGCAGTACTTC. Translation gives CASSFQGGSYEQYF. V usage is TRBV5-8 and J usage is TRBJ2-7; D might be TRBD1 (5 bases). CDR1 is SGHTS and CDR2 is YDEGEE in the germline V gene. Between the trimmed V and J ends, which lost 2 bases and 3 bases, there was a span of 12 bases. The CDR3 length is 14 residues. Supplemented by reference TRBV5-8 and TRBJ2-7, the full variable domain reads EAGVTQSPTHLIKTRGQQATLRCSPISGHTSVYWYQQALGLGLQFLLWYDEGEERNRGNFPPRFSGRQFPNYSSELNVNALELEDSALYLCASSFQGGSYEQYFGPGTRLTVT.

This clone is a singleton in its sample. The chain employs TRBV11-2 and TRBJ2-7; TRBD2 might be the D (6 bases). The CDR3 has 12 amino acids. The germline V and J ends were trimmed by 5 bases and 6 bases, with 11 bases remaining between them. Looked up from germline, CDR1 is SGHAT and CDR2 is FQNNGV. CDR3 DNA: TGTGCCAGCAGCCCCTACGGGGGCGAGCAGTACTTC. Protein product: CASSPYGGEQYF. The whole variable domain, filled in from reference TRBV11-2 and TRBJ2-7, reads EAGVAQSPRYKIIEKRQSVAFWCNPISGHATLYWYQQILGQGPKLLIQFQNNGVVDDSQLPKDRFSAERLKGVDSTLKIQPAKLEDSAVYLCASSPYGGEQYFGPGTRLTVT.

V gene TRBV7-9 combines with J gene TRBJ1-5, with D possibly matching TRBD1 (5 bases). This CDR3 spans 14 amino acids. V lost 1 base and J lost 3, with 7 bases in between. CDR1 and CDR2 (germline): SEHNR, FQNEAQ (reference sequence). This CDR3 is CASSLEGVNQPQHF. CDR3 bases: TGTGCCAGCAGCTTAGAAGGGGTCAATCAGCCCCAGCATTTT.

This chain uses TRBV19 with TRBJ1-2, with TRBD1 identical over 7 bases. The CDR3 consists of 16 residues. Germline V gene data show CDR1 as LNHDA and CDR2 as SQIVND (reference sequence). With V trimmed by 6 bases and J by 0 bases, 10 bases remained unmatched. The CDR3 sequence is CASRRQGYASNYGYTF. In nucleotides, the CDR3 is TGTGCCAGTAGAAGACAGGGATATGCTTCTAACTATGGCTACACCTTC.

The CDR3 region has the DNA TGTGCCAGCACCCCGGACAGGGGGCTCCACGAGCAGTACTTC. Translating gives CASTPDRGLHEQYF. The J gene is TRBJ2-5, the V gene TRBV6-5; 11 positions match TRBD1. The tail of the sequence fits TRBJ2-7 better, so the J call may be wrong. The CDR3 is made up of 14 amino acids. Germline assignment: CDR1 MNHEY and CDR2 SVGAGI.